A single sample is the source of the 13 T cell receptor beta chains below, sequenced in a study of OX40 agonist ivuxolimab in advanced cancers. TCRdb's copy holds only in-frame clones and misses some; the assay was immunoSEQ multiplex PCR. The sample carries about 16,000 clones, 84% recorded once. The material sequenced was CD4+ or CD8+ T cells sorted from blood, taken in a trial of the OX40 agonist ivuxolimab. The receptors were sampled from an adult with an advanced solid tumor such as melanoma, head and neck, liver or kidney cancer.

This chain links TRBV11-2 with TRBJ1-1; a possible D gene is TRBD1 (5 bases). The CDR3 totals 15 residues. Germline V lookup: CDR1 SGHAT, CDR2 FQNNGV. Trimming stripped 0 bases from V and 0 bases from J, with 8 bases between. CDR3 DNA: TGTGCCAGCAGCTTAGATCCAGGGTTGAACACTGAAGCTTTCTTT. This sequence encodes CASSLDPGLNTEAFF.

The CDR3 region is CASSLGAGGNAETQYF. The CDR3 DNA follows: TGTGCCAGCAGCTTGGGAGCGGGGGGCAACGCAGAGACCCAGTACTTC. The gene calls are TRBV5-6 and TRBJ2-5; the match to TRBD2 covers 9 bases. V shed 0 bases and J 4 bases; nucleotides not matched to a gene: 7. Looked up from germline, CDR1 is SGHDT and CDR2 is YYEEEE. The CDR3 totals 16 residues.

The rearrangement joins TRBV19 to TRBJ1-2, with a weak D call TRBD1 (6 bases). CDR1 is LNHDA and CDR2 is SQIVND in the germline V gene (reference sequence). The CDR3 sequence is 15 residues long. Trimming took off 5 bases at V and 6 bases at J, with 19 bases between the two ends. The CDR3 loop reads CASSLTGGTKDGYTF. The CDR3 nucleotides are TGTGCCAGTAGTTTAACGGGGGGGACAAAAGATGGCTACACCTTC.

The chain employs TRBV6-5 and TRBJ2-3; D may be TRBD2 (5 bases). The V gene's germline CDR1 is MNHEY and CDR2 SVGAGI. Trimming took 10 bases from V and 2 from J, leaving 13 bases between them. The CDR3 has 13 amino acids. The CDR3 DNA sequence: TGTGCCACCGCGGACTCCAACACAGATACGCAGTATTTT. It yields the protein CATADSNTDTQYF.

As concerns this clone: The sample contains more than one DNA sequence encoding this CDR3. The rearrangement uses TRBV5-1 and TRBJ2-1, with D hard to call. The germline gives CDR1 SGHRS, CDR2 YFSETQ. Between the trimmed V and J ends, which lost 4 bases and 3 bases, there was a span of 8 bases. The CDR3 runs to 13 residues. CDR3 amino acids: CASSPGLYNEQFF. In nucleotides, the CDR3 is TGCGCCAGCAGCCCGGGCCTCTACAATGAGCAGTTCTTC. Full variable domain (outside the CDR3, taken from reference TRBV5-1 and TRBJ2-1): KAGVTQTPRYLIKTRGQQVTLSCSPISGHRSVSWYQQTPGQGLQFLFEYFSETQRNKGNFPGRFSGRQFSNSRSEMNVSTLELGDSALYLCASSPGLYNEQFFGPGTRLTVL.

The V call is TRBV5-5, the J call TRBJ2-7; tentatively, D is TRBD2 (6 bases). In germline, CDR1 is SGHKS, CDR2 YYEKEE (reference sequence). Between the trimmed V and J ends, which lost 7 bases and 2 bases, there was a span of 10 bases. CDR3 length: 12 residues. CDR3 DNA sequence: TGTGCCAGCGCGGGGCTAACCTACGAGCAGTACTTC. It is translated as CASAGLTYEQYF.

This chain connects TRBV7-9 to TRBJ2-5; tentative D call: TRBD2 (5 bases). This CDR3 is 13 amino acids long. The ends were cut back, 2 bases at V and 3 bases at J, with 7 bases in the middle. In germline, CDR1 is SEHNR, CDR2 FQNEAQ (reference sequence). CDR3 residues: CASSLRTEETQYF. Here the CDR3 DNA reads TGTGCCAGCAGCTTACGGACTGAAGAGACCCAGTACTTC.

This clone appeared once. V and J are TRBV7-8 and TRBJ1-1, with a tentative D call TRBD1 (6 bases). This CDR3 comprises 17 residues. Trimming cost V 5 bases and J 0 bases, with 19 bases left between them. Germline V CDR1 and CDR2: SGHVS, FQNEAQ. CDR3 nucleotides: TGTGCCAGCAGCCCACAACAGGGTCCGGCGTTGAACACTGAAGCTTTCTTT. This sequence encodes CASSPQQGPALNTEAFF.

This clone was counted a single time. CDR3 DNA sequence: TGTGCCAGCAGCCTTCGGGGAGGGCTCTCCTACGAGCAGTACTTC. It yields the protein CASSLRGGLSYEQYF. The gene calls are TRBV28 and TRBJ2-7, with 7 positions matching TRBD2. The germline V gene encodes CDR1 MDHEN and CDR2 SYDVKM. CDR3 size: 15 residues. V trimming: 6 bases; J trimming: 0 bases; junction bases outside the gene matches: 8. Looking up the rest from reference TRBV28 and TRBJ2-7 gives the full variable domain: DVKVTQSSRYLVKRTGEKVFLECVQDMDHENMFWYRQDPGLGLRLIYFSYDVKMKEKGDIPEGYSVSREKKERFSLILESASTNQTSMYLCASSLRGGLSYEQYFGPGTRLTVT.

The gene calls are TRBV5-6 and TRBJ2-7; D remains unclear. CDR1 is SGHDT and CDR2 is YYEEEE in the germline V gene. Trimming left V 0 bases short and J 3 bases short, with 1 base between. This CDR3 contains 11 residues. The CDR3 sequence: CASSLGYEQYF. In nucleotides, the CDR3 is TGTGCCAGCAGCTTGGGCTACGAGCAGTACTTC.

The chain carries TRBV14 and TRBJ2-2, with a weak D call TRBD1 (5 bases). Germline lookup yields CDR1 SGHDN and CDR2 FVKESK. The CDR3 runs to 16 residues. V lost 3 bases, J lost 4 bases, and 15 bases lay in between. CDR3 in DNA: TGTGCCAGCAGCCACCCCTACGGACATTCCACCGGGGAGCTGTTTTTT. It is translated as CASSHPYGHSTGELFF. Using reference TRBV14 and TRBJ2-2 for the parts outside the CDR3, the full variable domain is EAGVTQFPSHSVIEKGQTVTLRCDPISGHDNLYWYRRVMGKEIKFLLHFVKESKQDESGMPNNRFLAERTGGTYSTLKVQPAELEDSGVYFCASSHPYGHSTGELFFGEGSRLTVL.

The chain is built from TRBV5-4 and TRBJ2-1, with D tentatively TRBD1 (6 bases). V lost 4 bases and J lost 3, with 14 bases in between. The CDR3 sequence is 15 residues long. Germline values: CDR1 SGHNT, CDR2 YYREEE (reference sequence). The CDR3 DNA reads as TGTGCCAGCAGCGGGCCGAGGGACATCTACAATGAGCAGTTCTTC. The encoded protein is CASSGPRDIYNEQFF.

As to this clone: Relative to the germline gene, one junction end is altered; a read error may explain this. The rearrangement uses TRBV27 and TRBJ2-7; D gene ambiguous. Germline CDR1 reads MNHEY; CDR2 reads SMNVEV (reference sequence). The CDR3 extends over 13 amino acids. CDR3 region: CASSLSSSHEQYF. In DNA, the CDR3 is TGTGCCAGCAGTTTATCGTCCTCCCACGAGCAGTACTTC.